Listed below are T cell receptor beta chains from one sample, sequenced in a study of blood T cell repertoires in COVID-19. Assay: immunoSEQ multiplex PCR; the TCRdb copy retains only in-frame clones and omits some. Of fewer than 350,000 clones listed, over 80% are singletons. The source material was peripheral blood. These receptors originate from a woman in her fifties or sixties with active or convalescent COVID-19. The CDR3 runs from the conserved cysteine through the conserved F or W. The D gene is left open where the match is weak. Rows give clone size only sometimes, using once, few, many, or a class for an expanded clone.

TRBV6-1	TRBD1	TRBJ1-1	.	CASSELGGTVAFF	TGTGCCAGCAGTGAATTGGGCGGGACAGTGGCTTTCTTT
TRBV5-1	.	TRBJ2-1	.	CASSFRDGGYNEQFF	TGCGCCAGCAGCTTTAGAGACGGGGGCTACAATGAGCAGTTCTTC
TRBV7-8	TRBD2	TRBJ2-2	once	CASSLREAGVTGELFF	TGTGCCAGCAGCTTACGGGAAGCGGGAGTCACCGGGGAGCTGTTTTTT
TRBV18	.	TRBJ1-5	.	CASSATALNQPQHF	TGTGCCAGCTCGGCGACAGCCTTAAATCAGCCCCAGCATTTT
TRBV23-1	.	TRBJ2-3	once	CASSQSSLFKASTDTQYF	TGCGCCAGCAGTCAATCTTCTCTCTTCAAAGCTAGCACAGATACGCAGTATTTT
TRBV10-2	.	TRBJ1-5	once	CASSESAGEGQPQHF	TGCGCCAGCAGTGAGTCGGCCGGGGAGGGGCAGCCCCAGCATTTT
TRBV30	.	TRBJ2-5	.	CAWSSEVRETQYF	TGTGCCTGGAGTAGTGAGGTCCGGGAGACCCAGTACTTC
TRBV7-8	TRBD1	TRBJ1-5	once	CASSRMTGLVSSNQPQHF	TGTGCCAGCAGCCGAATGACAGGGTTGGTTTCGAGCAATCAGCCCCAGCATTTT
TRBV12-3/TRBV12-4	.	TRBJ2-1	.	CASSLAGPNEQFF	TGTGCCAGCAGTTTGGCAGGGCCCAATGAGCAGTTCTTC
TRBV5-1	TRBD1	TRBJ2-7	.	CASSWRGTGLGEQYF	TGCGCCAGCAGCTGGAGGGGGACAGGGTTAGGCGAGCAGTACTTC
TRBV4-1	.	TRBJ2-1	.	CASSQSPSAKGEQFF	TGCGCCAGCAGCCAATCCCCTAGCGCGAAGGGTGAGCAGTTCTTC
TRBV13	TRBD1	TRBJ1-6	.	CASSPDRGRSPLHF	TGTGCCAGCAGCCCCGACAGGGGACGATCACCCCTCCACTTT
TRBV7-9	.	TRBJ1-1	.	CASSLGWSGGEAFF	TGTGCCAGCAGCTTAGGCTGGTCGGGAGGGGAAGCTTTCTTT
TRBV11-2	.	TRBJ2-5	.	CASSSPRGQLETQYF	TGTGCCAGCAGCTCCCCCCGGGGACAACTAGAGACCCAGTACTTC
TRBV3-1/TRBV3-2	TRBD2	TRBJ2-7	once	CASSQDFGGRADEQYF	TGTGCCAGCAGCCAAGATTTCGGCGGGAGGGCAGACGAGCAGTACTTC
TRBV4-1	.	TRBJ2-1	.	CASSQPWETEQFF	TGCGCCAGCAGCCAACCTTGGGAGACAGAGCAGTTCTTC
TRBV19	TRBD1	TRBJ2-6	.	CASTPRTGSPGANVLTF	TGTGCCAGTACTCCTCGGACAGGGAGCCCTGGGGCCAACGTCCTGACTTTC
TRBV2	TRBD1	TRBJ1-6	.	CASRKTGADSPLHF	TGTGCCAGCAGGAAGACAGGGGCCGATTCACCCCTCCACTTT
TRBV2	.	TRBJ2-1	.	CATTSTNYNEQFF	TGTGCCACCACTAGCACAAATTACAATGAGCAGTTCTTC
TRBV24-1	.	TRBJ1-1	.	CATSDPTRTADTEAFF	TGTGCCACCAGTGACCCCACTAGGACTGCGGACACTGAAGCTTTCTTT
TRBV11-2	TRBD1	TRBJ1-3	.	CASSETGAISGNTIYF	TGTGCCAGCAGCGAAACAGGGGCGATCTCTGGAAACACCATATATTTT
TRBV28	TRBD1	TRBJ2-5	.	CASSPRQGRVEGETQYF	TGTGCCAGCAGTCCCCGACAGGGCCGAGTAGAAGGAGAGACCCAGTACTTC
TRBV29-1	.	TRBJ2-7	.	CSVSITGSPNYEQYF	TGCAGCGTGAGTATCACCGGGTCGCCGAACTACGAGCAGTACTTC
TRBV3-1/TRBV3-2	TRBD2	TRBJ2-1	.	CASSQEGVGGSPYNEQFF	TGTGCCAGCAGCCAAGAAGGGGTTGGCGGGAGCCCCTACAATGAGCAGTTCTTC
TRBV19	TRBD1	TRBJ2-7	.	CASADRGTSYEQYF	TGTGCCAGTGCTGACAGGGGGACTTCCTACGAGCAGTACTTC
TRBV6-5	.	TRBJ1-6	.	CASSRDYNSPLHF	TGTGCCAGCAGCCGGGATTATAATTCACCCCTCCACTTT
TRBV6-1	.	TRBJ1-5	.	CASSESQGQPQHF	TGTGCCAGCAGTGAGTCTCAGGGACAGCCCCAGCATTTT
TRBV27	.	TRBJ2-3	.	CASSAHTGVRRADTQYF	TGTGCCAGCAGTGCCCATACGGGGGTTAGGAGGGCAGATACGCAGTATTTT
TRBV11-1	.	TRBJ1-1	.	CASSLQWDTEAFF	TGTGCCAGCAGCCTACAGTGGGACACTGAAGCTTTCTTT
TRBV11-3	TRBD1	TRBJ1-1	.	CASSYGQGTAEAFF	TGTGCCAGCAGCTATGGACAGGGGACCGCTGAAGCTTTCTTT
TRBV13	TRBD1	TRBJ2-1	many	CASSFQGAGSNEQFF	TGTGCCAGCAGCTTTCAGGGGGCAGGGTCCAATGAGCAGTTCTTC
TRBV5-1	.	TRBJ1-4	.	CASSPMNFNEKLFF	TGCGCCAGCAGCCCTATGAACTTTAATGAAAAACTGTTTTTT
TRBV5-5	.	TRBJ2-7	.	CASSPGLRRWGEQYF	TGTGCCAGCAGCCCGGGACTCCGAAGGTGGGGCGAGCAGTACTTC
TRBV4-1	.	TRBJ1-6	.	CASSHQGGTYNSPLHF	TGCGCCAGCAGCCATCAGGGTGGAACCTATAATTCACCCCTCCACTTT
TRBV29-1	TRBD1	TRBJ1-2	.	CSVPAEGAYGYTF	TGCAGCGTGCCTGCTGAGGGGGCCTATGGCTACACCTTC